This TCR beta chain was captured by sequencing in a study of T-cell memory formation after mild COVID-19. Points from the study as a whole: CD4/CD8 balance held among clones contracting day 15 to 85, and later expanders leaned CD4+.

Germline V gene lookup returns CDR1 DFQATT and CDR2 SNEGSKA (reference sequence). Trimming removed 5 bases at V and 4 bases at J, with 17 bases between. This CDR3 comprises 14 residues. Constant-segment-primed 5'RACE gave TCR alpha and TCR beta cDNA libraries with sample barcodes and UMIs. Each CDR3 protein is one row after TCRdb ran MiXCR on the 5' RACE reads. The sample lists approximately 250,000 distinct CDR3 sequences, 15% to 20% occurring once. This clonotype has a handful of counts. Antigen unknown. This TCR was sampled from a young man who had mild COVID-19 (a few samples of this study predate the infection). Cell type and time point are not known. The chain combines TRBV20-1 with TRBJ2-5; D gene ambiguous. Source material: PBMCs or a T cell subset sorted from them (not recorded which). The CDR3 loop reads CSAPRPPLVETQYF. The CDR3 nucleotides are TGCAGTGCTCCTAGGCCGCCCTTAGTAGAGACCCAGTACTTC.